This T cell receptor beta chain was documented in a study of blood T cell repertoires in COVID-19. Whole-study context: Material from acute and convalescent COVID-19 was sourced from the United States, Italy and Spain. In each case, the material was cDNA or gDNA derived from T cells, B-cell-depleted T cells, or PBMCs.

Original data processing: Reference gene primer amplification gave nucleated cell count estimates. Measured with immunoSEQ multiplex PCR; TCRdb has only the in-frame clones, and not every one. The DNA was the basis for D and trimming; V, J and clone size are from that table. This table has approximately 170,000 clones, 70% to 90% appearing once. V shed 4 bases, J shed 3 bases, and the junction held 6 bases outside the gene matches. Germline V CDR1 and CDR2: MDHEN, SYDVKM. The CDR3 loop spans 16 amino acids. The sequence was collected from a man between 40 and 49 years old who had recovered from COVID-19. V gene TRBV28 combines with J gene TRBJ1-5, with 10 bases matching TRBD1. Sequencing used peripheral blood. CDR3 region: CASSWTGTGVNQPQHF. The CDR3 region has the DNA TGTGCCAGCAGTTGGACCGGGACAGGGGTCAATCAGCCCCAGCATTTT. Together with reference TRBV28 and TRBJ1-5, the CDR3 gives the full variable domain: DVKVTQSSRYLVKRTGEKVFLECVQDMDHENMFWYRQDPGLGLRLIYFSYDVKMKEKGDIPEGYSVSREKKERFSLILESASTNQTSMYLCASSWTGTGVNQPQHFGDGTRLSIL.